Presented here are 22 T cell receptor beta chains from one specimen sequenced in a study of blood T cell repertoires in COVID-19. The table came from immunoSEQ multiplex PCR; TCRdb's copy has only in-frame clones and leaves some out. Of 150,000 to 200,000 clones in the sample, under 80% were seen once. The sequenced sample was PBMCs or T cells enriched from blood (not recorded which). The source is a woman between 45 and 60 years old with acute COVID-19.

This chain links TRBV6-5 with TRBJ1-2; D unresolved. Germline CDR1 MNHEY, CDR2 SVGAGI. The CDR3 runs to 14 residues. Trimming removed 6 bases at V and 0 bases at J, with 11 bases between. The CDR3: CASRPGSPNYGYTF. CDR3 coding DNA: TGTGCCAGCAGGCCCGGTTCCCCTAACTATGGCTACACCTTC.

V is TRBV7-3 and J is TRBJ2-2, with D perhaps matching TRBD1 (6 bases). Germline CDR1 and CDR2: SGHTA and FQGTGA. The CDR3 spans 14 residues. V lost 5 bases to trimming and J lost 7 bases, with 14 bases between them. Here the CDR3 DNA reads TGTGCCAGCAGCCCATCTGGGGGCGGCGGGGAGCTGTTTTTT. Translating it yields CASSPSGGGGELFF.

The V call is TRBV4-1, the J call TRBJ1-2; 9 nucleotides match TRBD1. This CDR3 has 15 amino acids. Germline lookup yields CDR1 MGHRA and CDR2 YSYEKL. V shed 3 bases, J shed 1 base, and the junction held 3 bases outside the gene matches. CDR3 region: CASSQDRGFNYGYTF. The CDR3 DNA reads TGCGCCAGCAGCCAGGACAGGGGTTTTAACTATGGCTACACCTTC.

CDR3: CASSPRVASADTDTQYF. The CDR3 nucleotides read TGTGCCAGCAGCCCCCGTGTGGCTAGCGCCGACACAGATACGCAGTATTTT. The chain recombines TRBV6-2 or TRBV6-3 with TRBJ2-3, with D tentatively TRBD2 (6 bases). Germline CDR1 reads MNHEY; CDR2 reads SVGEGT. This CDR3 spans 17 amino acids. V lost 6 bases, J lost 2 bases, and 21 bases lay in between.

The chain combines TRBV28 with TRBJ1-1; possibly TRBD1 for D (5 bases). CDR3 length: 15 residues. Germline V CDR1 and CDR2: MDHEN, SYDVKM. The ends were cut back, 6 bases at V and 3 bases at J, with 17 bases in the middle. The CDR3 DNA is TGTGCCAGCAGGGCGGAAGACAGCGAGTACACTGAAGCTTTCTTT. Its protein is CASRAEDSEYTEAFF.

CDR3 residues: CASSQDFPPTGTTGNTIYF. CDR3 sequence (DNA): TGTGCCAGCAGCCAAGATTTCCCTCCGACAGGAACCACCGGAAACACCATATATTTT. The V call is TRBV3-1 (or the pseudogene TRBV3-2), the J call TRBJ1-3, with D tentatively TRBD1 (6 bases). The CDR3 is 19 amino acids. The V and J ends lost 0 bases and 4 bases respectively, with 22 bases between them. Germline loops: CDR1 LGHDT, CDR2 YNNKEL (reference sequence).

This chain connects TRBV24-1 to TRBJ2-2; no clear D gene. CDR3 length: 13 residues. The germline V and J ends were trimmed by 6 bases and 1 base, with 5 bases remaining between them. Germline V CDR1 and CDR2: KGHDR, SFDVKD. CDR3 DNA sequence: TGTGCCACCAGTTCCCGGAACACCGGGGAGCTGTTTTTT. Encoded protein: CATSSRNTGELFF.

This chain links TRBV6-2 or TRBV6-3 with TRBJ2-5; 7 positions match TRBD2. Trimming took 4 bases from V and 5 from J; bases not matched to a gene: 7. In germline, CDR1 is MNHEY, CDR2 SVGEGT. CDR3 size: 14 residues. The chain's CDR3 is CASSSGLVTETQYF. The CDR3 coding sequence is TGTGCCAGCAGTTCCGGACTAGTCACCGAGACCCAGTACTTC.

The rearrangement links TRBV7-2 to TRBJ2-2; possible D gene TRBD1, 6 bases. CDR3 length equals 15 residues. CDR1 and CDR2 from the germline V gene are SGHTA and FQGNSA. The V end was cut by 5 bases, the J end by 0 bases, with 10 bases between. The CDR3 region is CASSQDRTNTGELFF. The CDR3 region has the DNA TGTGCCAGCAGCCAAGACAGGACGAACACCGGGGAGCTGTTTTTT.

The V and J genes are TRBV18 and TRBJ1-1; 11 nucleotides line up with TRBD1. V trimming: 7 bases; J trimming: 5 bases; junction bases outside the gene matches: 6. Germline V lookup: CDR1 KGHSH, CDR2 LQKENI. The CDR3 spans 14 residues. CDR3 amino acids: CASWNGQGATEAFF. For the CDR3, the DNA is TGTGCCAGCTGGAACGGACAGGGGGCGACTGAAGCTTTCTTT.

The chain carries TRBV7-6 and TRBJ2-3; 10 bases align to TRBD2. With 1 base clipped from V and 0 bases from J, the junction kept 10 bases outside the gene matches. Germline assignment: CDR1 SGHVS and CDR2 FNYEAQ. This CDR3 region has 19 residues. This CDR3 is CASSLGSLAGGRSTDTQYF. The CDR3 bases are TGTGCCAGCAGCTTAGGGTCTTTAGCGGGGGGCCGGAGCACAGATACGCAGTATTTT. The variable domain in full, with the rest retrieved from reference TRBV7-6 and TRBJ2-3, is GAGVSQSPRYKVTKRGQDVALRCDPISGHVSLYWYRQALGQGPEFLTYFNYEAQQDKSGLPNDRFSAERPEGSISTLTIQRTEQRDSAMYRCASSLGSLAGGRSTDTQYFGPGTRLTVL.

This rearrangement joins TRBV5-1 to TRBJ1-2, with TRBD1 matching 9 bases. CDR1 is SGHRS, CDR2 YFSETQ, per germline. The CDR3 has 14 amino acids. V lost 5 bases to trimming and J lost 4 bases; unmatched junction nucleotides: 6. Here the CDR3 DNA reads TGCGCCAGCAGTCAGACAGGGGGAAGCTATGGCTACACCTTC. It encodes CASSQTGGSYGYTF.

There are a few counts of this clone. The V call is TRBV15, the J call TRBJ2-7, with 10 bases that match TRBD1. CDR1 LNHNV and CDR2 YYDKDF come from the germline V gene (reference sequence). The CDR3 is 14 amino acids. V shed 3 bases, J shed 9 bases, and the junction held 8 bases outside the gene matches. CDR3 protein: CATSSYRTGGWQYV. Here the CDR3 DNA reads TGTGCCACCAGCAGCTACCGGACAGGGGGGTGGCAGTACGTC.

This clone was counted once. The rearrangement uses TRBV7-9 and TRBJ1-1, with TRBD1 identical over 8 bases. This CDR3 has 14 residues. V shed 7 bases, J shed 6 bases, and the junction held 10 bases outside the gene matches. The V gene's germline CDR1 is SEHNR and CDR2 FQNEAQ (reference sequence). The CDR3 DNA sequence: TGTGCCAGCACCCGGACAGGGAGTAATTCTGAAGCTTTCTTT. Translating gives CASTRTGSNSEAFF. Variable domain in full (rest from reference TRBV7-9 and TRBJ1-1): DTGVSQNPRHKITKRGQNVTFRCDPISEHNRLYWYRQTLGQGPEFLTYFQNEAQLEKSRLLSDRFSAERPKGSFSTLEIQRTEQGDSAMYLCASTRTGSNSEAFFGQGTRLTVV.

The chain is built from TRBV4-2 and TRBJ2-1, with TRBD2 identical over 9 bases. V dropped 0 bases and J dropped 9; count of bases not matched to a gene: 9. Germline V gene data show CDR1 as LGHNA and CDR2 as YNFKEQ. The CDR3 length is 16 residues. Written as DNA, the CDR3 is TGTGCCAGCAGCCAAGATCCAACGGGACTAGCATTTGAGCAGTTCTTC. It codes for CASSQDPTGLAFEQFF.

In its sample, this clone was seen many times. This rearrangement joins TRBV28 to TRBJ1-1, with 7 bases fitting TRBD1. The CDR3 spans 14 residues. J lost 2 bases, V lost 6 bases, and 6 bases had no gene match. Germline CDR1 MDHEN, CDR2 SYDVKM. CDR3 coding DNA: TGTGCCAGCAGCCACAACAGGGGTAACACTGAAGCTTTCTTT. Translating gives CASSHNRGNTEAFF.

This chain connects TRBV19 to TRBJ1-5; D is possibly TRBD1 (6 bases). V was cut by 9 bases and J by 4 bases, with 22 bases left in between. The CDR3 covers 16 residues. CDR1 is LNHDA and CDR2 is SQIVND in the germline V gene (reference sequence). The CDR3 is CASKFGGNRVNQPQHF. In DNA, the CDR3 is TGTGCCAGCAAATTTGGGGGAAACAGGGTAAATCAGCCCCAGCATTTT.

Here the CDR3 DNA reads TGTGCCAGCAGCCATGGACAGGGGCTCTATAATTCACCCCTCCACTTT. It translates to CASSHGQGLYNSPLHF. The J gene is TRBJ1-6, the V gene TRBV7-2; TRBD1 matches at 9 bases. Germline loops: CDR1 SGHTA, CDR2 FQGNSA. This CDR3 region has 16 residues. V lost 5 bases, J lost 3 bases, and 5 bases stayed unmatched.

This clone was picked up many times. This chain links TRBV7-6 with TRBJ1-2; 7 bases align to TRBD1. Germline trimming cut 1 base from V and 6 bases from J; bases unmatched to any gene: 2. This CDR3 contains 13 residues. CDR1 and CDR2 (germline): SGHVS, FNYEAQ. The CDR3 loop reads CASSLGRGDGYTF. The CDR3 DNA reads as TGTGCCAGCAGCTTAGGCAGGGGGGATGGCTACACCTTC.

This chain uses TRBV6-5 with TRBJ1-5; D not resolved. Germline loops: CDR1 MNHEY, CDR2 SVGAGI. V shed 6 bases and J shed 3 bases, with 12 bases lying between them. This CDR3 spans 14 amino acids. CDR3 loop: CASSLRRDNQPQHF. CDR3 DNA sequence: TGTGCCAGCAGCCTCCGGCGGGACAATCAGCCCCAGCATTTT.

This clone was detected a few times. J is TRBJ2-2 and V is TRBV4-3, with D possibly being TRBD1 (5 bases). The V and J ends lost 0 bases and 0 bases respectively, with 11 bases between them. Germline V CDR1 and CDR2: LGHNA, YSLEER. CDR3 length: 17 amino acids. The CDR3 sequence is CASSQDWVRANTGELFF. CDR3 DNA sequence: TGCGCCAGCAGCCAAGATTGGGTCAGGGCGAACACCGGGGAGCTGTTTTTT.

The table lists this clone with a few counts. V is TRBV10-3 and J is TRBJ1-1; tentatively, D is TRBD1 (5 bases). The CDR3 has 12 residues. Trimming pared 5 bases from V and 8 bases from J, leaving 12 bases between. The V gene's germline CDR1 is ENHRY and CDR2 SYGVKD. The CDR3 sequence: CAISTPTEEAFF. The CDR3 DNA is TGTGCCATCAGTACTCCGACAGAGGAAGCTTTCTTT.